This is a list of T cell receptor beta chains from one sample in a study of blood T cell repertoires in COVID-19. Repertoires were generated with immunoSEQ multiplex PCR, while TCRdb's copy carries only in-frame clones and drops some. In the table there are more than 200,000 clones, around 84% of which are singletons. Sample: peripheral blood. The receptors here all came from a man aged 50 to 59 with COVID-19, enrolled during active disease. Both conserved end residues are part of each CDR3.

>TRBJ1-4|TRBV9
CASSPSPDRANEKLFF
>TRBJ1-2|TRBV7-3
CASSLNGQRNYGYTF
>TRBJ1-1|TRBV7-3
CASSSKPGRVGFSGNTEAFF
>TRBJ2-7|TRBV29-1
CSVAPGLALGEQYF
>TRBJ1-1|TRBV9
CASSALGDRSNTEAFF
>TRBJ1-1|TRBV6-6
CASTTRQGLNTEAFF
>TRBJ1-2|TRBV9
CASSEGTAMIPGYTF
>TRBJ1-1|TRBV2
CASSEDRIVAAFF
>TRBJ2-1|TRBV9
CASSTRDRGPVSYNEQFF
>TRBJ1-4|TRBV5-1
CASTPADGEKLFF
>TRBJ2-5|TRBV29-1
CSARLAETQYF
>TRBJ2-5|TRBV11-2
CASSPREQETQYF
>TRBJ2-7|TRBV19
CASSDLKGSEQYF
>TRBJ2-1|TRBV19
CASKGRGRPPYNEQFF
>TRBJ1-1|TRBV7-8
CASSLFREGGDTEAFF
>TRBJ2-7|TRBV9
CASSVGADSTYEQYF
>TRBJ2-7|TRBV6-5
CASSPSGGYSYEQYF
>TRBJ2-6|TRBV18
CASSHETGSGANVLTF
>TRBJ1-2|TRBV6-5
CASSYAKQGAPGYTF
>TRBJ2-7|TRBV7-9
CASSLAPDGTGAYEQYF
>TRBJ2-7|TRBV6-5
CASSYVRTYEQYF
>TRBJ1-5|TRBV6-5
CASSFEGGQPQHF
>TRBJ2-1|TRBV11-2
CASSSGSPFEQFF
>TRBJ2-2|TRBV6-5
CASRTGFTGELFF
>TRBJ2-2|TRBV6-5
CASRAGNTGELFF
>TRBJ2-5|TRBV29-1
CSVGEETQYF
>TRBJ2-7|TRBV7-6
CASSNPTGLTYEQYF
>TRBJ2-5|TRBV5-6
CASSPQGNRGETQYF
>TRBJ1-1|TRBV7-6
CASSSGLDTEAFF
>TRBJ1-5|TRBV28
CANSLAGAQGQPQHF
>TRBJ1-2|TRBV19
CASSTPGQKLNYGYTF
>TRBJ1-4|TRBV12-3/TRBV12-4
CASRRGGWKLFF
>TRBJ1-6|TRBV2
CASSDLTGENSPLHF
>TRBJ1-4|TRBV10-3
CAISFSTNEKLFF
>TRBJ1-2|TRBV30
CAWSVKDRGSYGYTF
>TRBJ1-5|TRBV9
CASSVTGGNQPQHF
>TRBJ2-7|TRBV6-2/TRBV6-3
CASSPVPQISYEQYF
>TRBJ2-7|TRBV30
CAWSGTAYEQYF
>TRBJ1-6|TRBV30
CACRTGTGGSPLHF
>TRBJ1-2|TRBV19
CASTLGTVGGYTF
>TRBJ1-6|TRBV18
CASSQLSPRDSPLHF
>TRBJ1-6|TRBV19
CATTGSSYNSPLHF
>TRBJ2-1|TRBV7-2
CASSFTAGGPKNEQFF
>TRBJ1-1|TRBV5-1
CASSLFSRRTLLAEAFF
>TRBJ1-6|TRBV5-4
CASSLEDSNNSPLHF
>TRBJ2-3|TRBV20-1
CSARGGDTQYF
>TRBJ2-1|TRBV5-1
CASSPGQGPYNEQFF
>TRBJ2-3|TRBV6-2/TRBV6-3
CASSYSAGARTDTQYF
>TRBJ2-7|TRBV6-2/TRBV6-3
CASSYGGGGASYEQYF
>TRBJ2-7|TRBV6-5
CASSYSKEGGYEQYF
>TRBJ2-3|TRBV11-3
CASSLVRGTSGDPDTQYF
>TRBJ1-1|TRBV5-4
CASSPGQGAFGTEAFF
>TRBJ1-1|TRBV6-2/TRBV6-3
CASSYVRGAGRGDTEAFF
>TRBJ2-7|TRBV10-2
CASSIQGSYEQYF
>TRBJ2-3|TRBV4-1
CASSQPPGLAVSSTDTQYF
>TRBJ2-1|TRBV5-8
CASSPRQGAWSYNEQFF
>TRBJ1-2|TRBV3-1/TRBV3-2
CASSSRQTQGDGYTF
>TRBJ1-2|TRBV6-2/TRBV6-3
CASSSSGYYGYTF
>TRBJ1-2|TRBV4-3
CASSPGTPSYGYTF
>TRBJ2-7|TRBV28
CASNRGYYEQYF